This TCR beta chain was sequenced in a study of technical replicates of blood from four donors. Generated by immunoSEQ multiplex PCR, the TCRdb table keeps only in-frame clones and is missing some. The table records approximately 92,000 clones, approximately 95% of them present only once. Trimming left V 4 bases short and J 2 bases short, with 10 bases between. This CDR3 contains 14 residues. From germline, CDR1 is LGHNA and CDR2 YNFKEQ. Sample: T cells isolated from PBMCs. This chain joins TRBV4-2 and TRBJ2-3; D is perhaps TRBD2 (6 bases). The source is a human donor in good health. The CDR3 DNA follows: TGTGCCAGCAGCCCAGGAGGGAACACAGATACGCAGTATTTT. Its translation: CASSPGGNTDTQYF.